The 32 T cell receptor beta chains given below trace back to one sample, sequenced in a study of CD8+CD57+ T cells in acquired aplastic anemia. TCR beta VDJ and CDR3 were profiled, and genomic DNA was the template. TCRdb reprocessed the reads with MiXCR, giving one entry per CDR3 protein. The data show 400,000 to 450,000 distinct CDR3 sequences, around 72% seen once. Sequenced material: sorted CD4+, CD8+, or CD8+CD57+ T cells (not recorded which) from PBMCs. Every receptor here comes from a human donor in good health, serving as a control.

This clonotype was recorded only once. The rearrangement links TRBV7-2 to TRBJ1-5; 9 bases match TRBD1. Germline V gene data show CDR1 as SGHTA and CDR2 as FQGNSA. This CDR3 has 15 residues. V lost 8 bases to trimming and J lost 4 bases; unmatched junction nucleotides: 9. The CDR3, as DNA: TGTGCCAGCGGCGATGGGACAGGGTGGAATCAGCCCCAGCATTTT. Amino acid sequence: CASGDGTGWNQPQHF.

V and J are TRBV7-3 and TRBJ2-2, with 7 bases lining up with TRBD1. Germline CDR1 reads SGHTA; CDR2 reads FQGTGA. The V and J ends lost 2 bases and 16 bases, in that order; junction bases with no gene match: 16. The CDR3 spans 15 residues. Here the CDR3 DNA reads TGTGCCAGCAGCTTAGAGGGGGCGCTGGGCACAGATACGTTTTTT. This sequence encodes CASSLEGALGTDTFF.

CDR3 DNA: TGTGCCATCACACGTAGCGCCTTTCCGGAGTATTTT. Its translation: CAITRSAFPEYF. The chain recombines TRBV10-3 with TRBJ2-3, with D perhaps matching TRBD2 (5 bases). From germline, CDR1 is ENHRY and CDR2 SYGVKD. The CDR3 extends over 12 amino acids. Trimming cost V 7 bases and J 13 bases, with 18 bases left between them.

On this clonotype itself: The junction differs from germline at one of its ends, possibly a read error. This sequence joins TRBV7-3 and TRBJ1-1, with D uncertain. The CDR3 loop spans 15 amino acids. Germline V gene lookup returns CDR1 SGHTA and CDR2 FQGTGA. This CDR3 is CASSLRQVESTEAFF. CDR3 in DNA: TGCGCCAGCAGCTTGCGGCAGGTAGAGTCCACTGAAGCTTTCTTT.

The CDR3 protein is CASSPPGRGYNEQFF. The CDR3 nucleotides are TGTGCCAGCAGTCCTCCGGGCAGGGGTTACAATGAGCAGTTCTTC. The chain combines TRBV12-3 or TRBV12-4 with TRBJ2-1; weak D call: TRBD1 (6 bases). This CDR3 is 15 amino acids long. V shed 5 bases and J shed 4 bases, with 15 bases lying between them.

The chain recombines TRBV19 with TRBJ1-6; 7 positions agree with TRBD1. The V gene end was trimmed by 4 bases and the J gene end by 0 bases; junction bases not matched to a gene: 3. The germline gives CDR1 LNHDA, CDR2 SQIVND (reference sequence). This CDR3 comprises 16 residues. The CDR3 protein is CASSRDSSSYNSPLHF. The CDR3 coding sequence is TGTGCCAGTAGTAGGGACAGCAGCTCCTATAATTCACCCCTCCACTTT.

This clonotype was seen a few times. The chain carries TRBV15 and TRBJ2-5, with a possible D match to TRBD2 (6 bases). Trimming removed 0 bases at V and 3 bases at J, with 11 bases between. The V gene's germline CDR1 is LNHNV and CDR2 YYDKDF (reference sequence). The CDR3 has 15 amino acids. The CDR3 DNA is TGTGCCACCAGCAGAGAAGGGACTCACAAAGAGACCCAGTACTTC. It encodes CATSREGTHKETQYF.

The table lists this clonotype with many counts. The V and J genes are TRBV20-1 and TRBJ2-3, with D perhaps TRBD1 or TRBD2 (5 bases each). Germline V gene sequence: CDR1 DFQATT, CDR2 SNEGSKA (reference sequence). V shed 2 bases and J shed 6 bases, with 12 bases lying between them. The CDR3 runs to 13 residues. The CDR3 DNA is TGCAGTGCTAGACGCCAGGGAGCCGATACGCAGTATTTT. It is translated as CSARRQGADTQYF.

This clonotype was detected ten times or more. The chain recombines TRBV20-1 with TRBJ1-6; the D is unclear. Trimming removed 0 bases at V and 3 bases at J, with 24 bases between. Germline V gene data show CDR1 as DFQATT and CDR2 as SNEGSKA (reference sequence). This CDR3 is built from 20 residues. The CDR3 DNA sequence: TGCAGTGCTAGAGATGTAGCAGTCTCCCCCCACCTTATCTATAATTCACCCCTCCACTTT. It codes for CSARDVAVSPHLIYNSPLHF.

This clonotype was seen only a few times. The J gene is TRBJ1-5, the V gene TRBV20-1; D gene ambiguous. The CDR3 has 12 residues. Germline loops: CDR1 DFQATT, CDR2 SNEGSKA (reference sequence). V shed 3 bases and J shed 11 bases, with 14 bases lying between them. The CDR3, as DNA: TGCAGTGCTAGCTCGGGGAGGGAGACCCAGCATTTT. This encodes CSASSGRETQHF.

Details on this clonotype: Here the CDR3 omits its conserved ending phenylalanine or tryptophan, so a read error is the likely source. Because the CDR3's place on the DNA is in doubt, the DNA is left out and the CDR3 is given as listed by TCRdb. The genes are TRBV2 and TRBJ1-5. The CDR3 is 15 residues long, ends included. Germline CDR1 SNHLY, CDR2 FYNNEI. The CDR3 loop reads CASRVTATLRHSHLV.

The CDR3 region has the DNA TGTGCCACCAGTGATTTACGGACAGAGCATGGCTACACCTTC. Residues: CATSDLRTEHGYTF. The chain joins TRBV24-1 to TRBJ1-2; D may be TRBD1 (6 bases). The CDR3 is made up of 14 amino acids. Germline CDR1 reads KGHDR; CDR2 reads SFDVKD. Trimming stripped 1 base from V and 6 bases from J, with 11 bases between.

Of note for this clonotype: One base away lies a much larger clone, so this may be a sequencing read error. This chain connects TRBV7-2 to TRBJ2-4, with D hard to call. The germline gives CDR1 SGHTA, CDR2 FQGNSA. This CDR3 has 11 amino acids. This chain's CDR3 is CASSSQNTQYF. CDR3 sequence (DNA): TGTGCCAGCAGCTCCCAAAACACTCAGTACTTC.

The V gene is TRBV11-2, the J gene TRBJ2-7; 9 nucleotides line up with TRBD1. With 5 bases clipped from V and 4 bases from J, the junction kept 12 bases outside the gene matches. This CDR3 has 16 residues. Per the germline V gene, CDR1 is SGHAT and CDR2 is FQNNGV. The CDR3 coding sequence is TGTGCCAGCAGCCCCCGCCCGGGGACAGGGCTTTACGAGCAGTACTTC. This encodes CASSPRPGTGLYEQYF.

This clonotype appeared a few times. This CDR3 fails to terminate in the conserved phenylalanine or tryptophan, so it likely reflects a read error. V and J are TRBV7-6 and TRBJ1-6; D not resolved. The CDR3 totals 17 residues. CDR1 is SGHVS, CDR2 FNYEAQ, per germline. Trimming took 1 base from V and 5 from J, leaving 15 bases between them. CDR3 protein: CASSLGSGNSHNSPLHS. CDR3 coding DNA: TGTGCCAGCAGCTTAGGGTCGGGGAACAGCCATAATTCACCCCTCCACTCT.

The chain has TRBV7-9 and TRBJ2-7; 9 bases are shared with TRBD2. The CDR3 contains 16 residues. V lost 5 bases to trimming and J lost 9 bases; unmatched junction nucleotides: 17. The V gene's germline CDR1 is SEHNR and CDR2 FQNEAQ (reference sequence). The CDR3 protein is CASSAVAAGGADAQYF. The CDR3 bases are TGTGCCAGCAGCGCGGTTGCAGCGGGGGGCGCAGACGCGCAGTACTTC.

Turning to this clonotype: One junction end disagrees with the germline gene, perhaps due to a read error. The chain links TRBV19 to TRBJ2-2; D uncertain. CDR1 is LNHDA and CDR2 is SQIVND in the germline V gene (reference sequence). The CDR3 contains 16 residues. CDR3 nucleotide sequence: TGTGCCAGTAGTACGCGACCATTAGAGGCATCCGGGCAGCTGGTTTTT. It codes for CASSTRPLEASGQLVF.

CDR3 protein: CASSLGGQGYTDTQYF. The CDR3 DNA is TGCGCCAGCAGCTTGGGGGGACAGGGATACACAGATACGCAGTATTTT. The chain employs TRBV5-1 and TRBJ2-3; 9 bases are shared with TRBD1. The CDR3 contains 16 residues. The germline CDR1 and CDR2 sequences are SGHRS and YFSETQ. V lost 0 bases to trimming and J lost 2 bases; unmatched junction nucleotides: 4.

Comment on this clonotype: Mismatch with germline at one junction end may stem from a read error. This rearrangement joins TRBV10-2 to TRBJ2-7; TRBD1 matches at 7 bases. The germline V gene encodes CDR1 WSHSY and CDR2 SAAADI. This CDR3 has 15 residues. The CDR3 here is CASSVEEAGGYEQYF. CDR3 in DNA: TGTGCCAGCAGTGTTGAGGAGGCAGGGGGCTACGAGCAGTACTTC.

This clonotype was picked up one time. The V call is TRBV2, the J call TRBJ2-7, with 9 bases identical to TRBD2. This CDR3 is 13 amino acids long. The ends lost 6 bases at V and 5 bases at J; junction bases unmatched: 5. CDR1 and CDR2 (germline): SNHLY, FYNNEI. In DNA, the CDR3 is TGTGCCAGCAGGGGGACTAGCATACACGAGCAGTACTTC. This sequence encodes CASRGTSIHEQYF.

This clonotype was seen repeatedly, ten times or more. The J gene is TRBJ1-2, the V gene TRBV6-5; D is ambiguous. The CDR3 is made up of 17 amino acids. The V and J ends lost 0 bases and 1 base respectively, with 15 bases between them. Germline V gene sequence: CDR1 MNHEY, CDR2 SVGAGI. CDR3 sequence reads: CASSYSGFGGVNYGYTF. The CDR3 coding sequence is TGTGCCAGCAGTTACTCCGGATTTGGAGGAGTTAACTATGGCTACACCTTC.

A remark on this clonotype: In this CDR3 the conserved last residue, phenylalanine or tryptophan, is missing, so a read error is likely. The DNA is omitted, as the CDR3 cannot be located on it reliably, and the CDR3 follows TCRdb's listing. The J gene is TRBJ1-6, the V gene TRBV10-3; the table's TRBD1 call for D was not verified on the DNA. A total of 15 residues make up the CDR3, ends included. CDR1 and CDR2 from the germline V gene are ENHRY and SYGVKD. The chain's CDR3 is CASRPGQGSNSPLRA.

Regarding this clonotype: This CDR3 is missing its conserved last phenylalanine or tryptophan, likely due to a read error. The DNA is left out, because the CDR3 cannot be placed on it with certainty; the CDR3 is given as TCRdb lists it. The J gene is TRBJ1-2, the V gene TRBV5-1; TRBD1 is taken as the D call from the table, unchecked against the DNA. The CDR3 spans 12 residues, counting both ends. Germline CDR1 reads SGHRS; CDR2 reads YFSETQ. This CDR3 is CASSLAEGQSRM.

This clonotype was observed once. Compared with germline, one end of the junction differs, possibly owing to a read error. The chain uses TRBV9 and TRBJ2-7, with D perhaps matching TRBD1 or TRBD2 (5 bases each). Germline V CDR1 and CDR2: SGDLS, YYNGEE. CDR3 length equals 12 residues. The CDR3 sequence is CASSNGASEQHF. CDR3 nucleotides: TGTGCCAGCAGCAACGGGGCCAGCGAGCAGCACTTC.

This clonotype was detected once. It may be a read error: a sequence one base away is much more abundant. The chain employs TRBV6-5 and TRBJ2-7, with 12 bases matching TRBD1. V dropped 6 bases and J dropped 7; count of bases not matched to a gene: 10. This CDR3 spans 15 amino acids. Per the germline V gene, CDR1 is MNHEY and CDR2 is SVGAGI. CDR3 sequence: CASRYGTGGFGEQYF. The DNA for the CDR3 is TGTGCCAGCAGGTACGGGACAGGGGGCTTTGGTGAGCAGTACTTC.

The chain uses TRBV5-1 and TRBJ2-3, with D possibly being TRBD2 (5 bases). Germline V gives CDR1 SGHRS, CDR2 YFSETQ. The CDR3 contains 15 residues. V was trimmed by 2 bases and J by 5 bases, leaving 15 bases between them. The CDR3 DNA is TGCGCCAGCAGCTTCCCGGGATACTTCGGAGATACGCAGTATTTT. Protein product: CASSFPGYFGDTQYF.

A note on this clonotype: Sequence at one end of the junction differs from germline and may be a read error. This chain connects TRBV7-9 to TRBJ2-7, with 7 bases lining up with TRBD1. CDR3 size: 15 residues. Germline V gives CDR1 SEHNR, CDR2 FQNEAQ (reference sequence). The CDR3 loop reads CASSQDRQGFYVQYF. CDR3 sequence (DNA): TGTGCCAGCAGCCAGGACAGACAGGGCTTCTACGTGCAGTACTTC.

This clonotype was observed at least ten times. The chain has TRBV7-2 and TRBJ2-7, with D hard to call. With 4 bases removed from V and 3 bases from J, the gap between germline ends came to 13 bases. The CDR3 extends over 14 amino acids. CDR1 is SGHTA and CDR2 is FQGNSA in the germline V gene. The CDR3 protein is CASSSSAGLYEQYF. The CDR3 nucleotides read TGTGCCAGCAGCTCGTCGGCTGGCCTCTACGAGCAGTACTTC. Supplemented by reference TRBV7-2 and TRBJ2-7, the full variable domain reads GAGVSQSPSNKVTEKGKDVELRCDPISGHTALYWYRQSLGQGLEFLIYFQGNSAPDKSGLPSDRFSAERTGGSVSTLTIQRTQQEDSAVYLCASSSSAGLYEQYFGPGTRLTVT.

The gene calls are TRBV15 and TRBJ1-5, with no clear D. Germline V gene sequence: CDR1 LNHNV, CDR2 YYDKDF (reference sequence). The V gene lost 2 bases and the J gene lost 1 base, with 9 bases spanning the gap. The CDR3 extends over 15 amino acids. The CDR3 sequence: CATSRTPGSNQPQHF. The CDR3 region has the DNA TGTGCCACCAGCAGAACTCCAGGAAGCAATCAGCCCCAGCATTTT.

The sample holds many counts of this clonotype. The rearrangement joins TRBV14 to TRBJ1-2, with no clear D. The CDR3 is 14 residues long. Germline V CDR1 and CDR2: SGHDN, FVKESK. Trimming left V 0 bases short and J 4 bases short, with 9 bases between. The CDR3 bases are TGTGCCAGCAGCCAAGACAGTACAGCCTATGGCTACACCTTC. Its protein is CASSQDSTAYGYTF. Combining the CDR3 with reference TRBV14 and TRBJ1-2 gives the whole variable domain EAGVTQFPSHSVIEKGQTVTLRCDPISGHDNLYWYRRVMGKEIKFLLHFVKESKQDESGMPNNRFLAERTGGTYSTLKVQPAELEDSGVYFCASSQDSTAYGYTFGSGTRLTVV.

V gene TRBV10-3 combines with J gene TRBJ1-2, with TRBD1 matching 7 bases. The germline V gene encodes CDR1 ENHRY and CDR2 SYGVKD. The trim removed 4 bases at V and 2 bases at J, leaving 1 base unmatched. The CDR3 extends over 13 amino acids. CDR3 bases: TGTGCCATCAGTGCGGACAGGAACTATGGCTACACCTTC. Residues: CAISADRNYGYTF.

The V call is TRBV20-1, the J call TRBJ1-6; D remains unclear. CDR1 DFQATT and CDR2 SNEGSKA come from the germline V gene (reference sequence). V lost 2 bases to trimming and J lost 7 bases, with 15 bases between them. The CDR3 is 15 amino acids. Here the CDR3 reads CSARMGWEMNSPLHF. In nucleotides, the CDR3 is TGCAGTGCTAGAATGGGTTGGGAGATGAATTCACCCCTCCACTTT.